The T cell receptor beta chain under discussion was sequenced for a study of OX40 agonist ivuxolimab in advanced cancers. As for the study in general: Among those treated, three patients had partial responses, one with hepatocellular carcinoma and two with cutaneous melanoma. General study results and limits: In the 0.1 to 3.0 mg/kg range, CD4+ and CD8+ blood T cells had expanded clonally by week 6.

A remark on this clone: What it binds is unknown.

Repertoires were generated with immunoSEQ multiplex PCR, while TCRdb's copy carries only in-frame clones and drops some. Among around 53,000 clones listed, 88% were seen once. Germline loops: CDR1 SGHVS, CDR2 FNYEAQ. This CDR3 spans 16 amino acids. The V end was cut by 5 bases, the J end by 8 bases, with 21 bases between. This sample comprised CD4+ or CD8+ T cells sorted from blood, obtained in a trial of the OX40 agonist ivuxolimab. The genes are TRBV7-6 and TRBJ1-4, with D perhaps TRBD1 (6 bases). This clonotype originated in an adult with an advanced solid tumor such as melanoma, head and neck, liver or kidney cancer. DNA of the CDR3: TGTGCCAGCAGCCCTAAATGGACAGCTGGGAAAGAAAAACTGTTTTTT. Translating gives CASSPKWTAGKEKLFF.